A selection of T cell receptor beta chains follows, all from one sample in a study of PD-L1 blockade in urothelial cancer. Assay used: immunoSEQ multiplex PCR; TCRdb lists only in-frame clones, some missing. The data hold about 90,000 clones, with over 80% observed a single time. The material sequenced was PBMCs, taken around atezolizumab (anti-PD-L1) treatment. These receptors were obtained from a man aged 65 to 79 with urothelial cancer. The CDR3 runs from the conserved cysteine through the conserved F or W. D genes are given only for firm matches. Rows may omit the clone size; those that give it use once, few, many or a size class.

TGCGCCAGCAGCTTGTCGGGGATACCCCTAGACACCATATATTTT CASSLSGIPLDTIYF few NA TRBJ1-3 15 TRBV5-1
TGTGCCAGCAGCTTAGAGGGATATCTAGCTCCCAATGAGCAGTTCTTC CASSLEGYLAPNEQFF NA NA TRBJ2-1 16 TRBV7-2
TGTGCCAGCAGCTCAGGACTAGCGGGGCCCAGAGGGAATGAGCAGTTCTTC CASSSGLAGPRGNEQFF NA TRBD2 TRBJ2-1 17 TRBV5-5
TGTGCCTGGAGTGTCGGTGGGAGCTCCTACAATGAGCAGTTCTTC CAWSVGGSSYNEQFF NA NA TRBJ2-1 15 TRBV30
TGTGCCAGCAGCAAGGACAGCTATGGCTACACCTTC CASSKDSYGYTF NA NA TRBJ1-2 12 TRBV9
TGCGCCAGCAGTCGGGACACCTTCACCGGGGAGCTGTTTTTT CASSRDTFTGELFF once NA TRBJ2-2 14 TRBV5-1
TGTGCCAGCAGCTTAGTCTTGGGCACAACCTACGAGCAGTACTTC CASSLVLGTTYEQYF NA NA TRBJ2-7 15 TRBV7-9
TGTGCCAGTACTCGGGGGGGGGACAATCAGCCCCAGCATTTT CASTRGGDNQPQHF NA NA TRBJ1-5 14 TRBV19
TGTGCCAGCAGCGCGGACAGGGTGTGGACTGAAGCTTTCTTT CASSADRVWTEAFF NA TRBD1 TRBJ1-1 14 TRBV7-8
TGTGCCAGCAGCCACCCTAGCGGGAGCTCCTACAATGAGCAGTTCTTC CASSHPSGSSYNEQFF NA TRBD2 TRBJ2-1 16 TRBV7-2
TGTGCCAGCAGCTTGTCGCTAGCAGTAGGCGAGCAGTACTTC CASSLSLAVGEQYF once NA TRBJ2-7 14 TRBV5-4
TGTGCCAGCACCCAGGGGCGCGGTAGTCAGCCCCAGCATTTT CASTQGRGSQPQHF NA NA TRBJ1-5 14 TRBV2
TGTGCCAGCAGCTTCCTCCGACAGGGAGGAAACACCATATATTTT CASSFLRQGGNTIYF NA TRBD1 TRBJ1-3 15 TRBV11-2
TGTGCCAGCAGCGTGGGCCATGCGCCAGATACGCAGTATTTT CASSVGHAPDTQYF NA NA TRBJ2-3 14 TRBV9
TGTGCCAGCAGCCAAGATCCAGGGGTCGTAGGGGGCTACACCTTC CASSQDPGVVGGYTF once NA TRBJ1-2 15 TRBV4-2
TGTGCCAGCCTTCGGGGCGGGGGGTGGGAGACCCAGTACTTC CASLRGGGWETQYF few TRBD2 TRBJ2-5 14 TRBV2
TGTGCCAGCAGCTTTAGGAGCGGGGCGAACACCGGGGAGCTGTTTTTT CASSFRSGANTGELFF NA TRBD2 TRBJ2-2 16 TRBV5-8
TGTGCCAGCAGCCGCGGCTTCACCGGGGAGCTGTTTTTT CASSRGFTGELFF NA NA TRBJ2-2 13 TRBV5-8
TGCGCCAGCAGTTTACAGGGGGACGGAAACACCATATATTTT CASSLQGDGNTIYF NA TRBD1 TRBJ1-3 14 TRBV4-3
TGTGCCAGCAGCTTAGTCCCGGGGAGGGTTAACTATGGCTACACCTTC CASSLVPGRVNYGYTF NA NA TRBJ1-2 16 TRBV11-2
TGTGCCAGCAGCGCCCAACAAGAGGGTGGCTACACCTTC CASSAQQEGGYTF NA NA TRBJ1-2 13 TRBV7-6
TGTGCCTGGAGTGTACTGACTAGCGGAACAGATACGCAGTATTTT CAWSVLTSGTDTQYF NA TRBD2 TRBJ2-3 15 TRBV30
TGTGCCAGCAGGCGTGGACAGGGACCGTCCTACGAGCAGTACTTC CASRRGQGPSYEQYF NA TRBD1 TRBJ2-7 15 TRBV6-5